The 24 T cell receptor beta chains below all came from one sample that was sequenced in a study of OX40 agonist ivuxolimab in advanced cancers. The table came from immunoSEQ multiplex PCR; TCRdb's copy has only in-frame clones and leaves some out. Of 75,000 to 100,000 clones in the sample, less than 90% are singletons; the top ten hold 5.5%. This specimen consisted of CD4+ or CD8+ T cells sorted from blood, obtained in a trial of the OX40 agonist ivuxolimab. The receptors here all came from an adult with an advanced solid tumor such as melanoma, head and neck, liver or kidney cancer.

The chain combines TRBV7-9 with TRBJ2-5; D is undetermined. The length of the CDR3 is 11 residues. Germline CDR1 SEHNR, CDR2 FQNEAQ (reference sequence). The germline V and J ends were trimmed by 8 bases and 4 bases, with 8 bases remaining between them. CDR3 protein: CASGARETQYF. The DNA for the CDR3 is TGTGCCAGCGGAGCGAGAGAGACCCAGTACTTC.

In its sample, this clone was seen a few times. CDR3 nucleotides: TGTGCCTGGAGGGGAGGTAATGAAAAACTGTTTTTT. This codes for CAWRGGNEKLFF. The genes are TRBV30 and TRBJ1-4; no clear D gene. V was trimmed by 3 bases and J by 4 bases, leaving 6 bases between them. This CDR3 has 12 amino acids. Germline V CDR1 and CDR2: GTSNPN, SVGIG (reference sequence).

The chain joins TRBV6-1 to TRBJ1-2, with D perhaps TRBD1 (5 bases). Germline V gene sequence: CDR1 MNHNS, CDR2 SASEGT. CDR3 length: 14 amino acids. Trimming left V 7 bases short and J 2 bases short, with 14 bases between. CDR3 bases: TGTGCCAGCAAAGCTGAGGGACGGAACTATGGCTACACCTTC. Translation: CASKAEGRNYGYTF.

This chain joins TRBV5-4 and TRBJ1-4, with 7 bases fitting TRBD1. Trimming removed 9 bases from V and 11 bases from J; junction bases left unmatched: 25. Per germline, CDR1 SGHNT and CDR2 YYREEE (reference sequence). CDR3 length: 17 amino acids. The CDR3 DNA is TGTGCCAACCCTACCTCTCCGAGTGACAGGGTAAATAGGAAACTGTTTTTT. Its protein is CANPTSPSDRVNRKLFF.

The chain is built from TRBV7-9 and TRBJ2-7; 9 nucleotides agree with TRBD1. The germline V gene encodes CDR1 SEHNR and CDR2 FQNEAQ (reference sequence). This CDR3 spans 13 amino acids. Unmatched junction bases numbered 0, after V lost 1 base and J lost 5 bases. In DNA form, the CDR3 reads TGTGCCAGCAGCTTAGGGACAGGGGACGAGCAGTACTTC. As protein: CASSLGTGDEQYF.

The V gene is TRBV6-1, the J gene TRBJ2-7, with no clear D. Germline CDR1 is MNHNS and CDR2 is SASEGT. V was pared by 4 bases and J by 6 bases, with 13 bases between. The length of the CDR3 is 13 residues. The CDR3 loop reads CASSGYATGEQYF. The CDR3 coding sequence is TGTGCCAGCAGTGGATACGCGACGGGCGAGCAGTACTTC.

This clone was seen only once. The chain combines TRBV9 with TRBJ1-3, with TRBD1 as a possible D gene (5 bases). The V gene lost 2 bases and the J gene lost 3 bases, with 12 bases spanning the gap. This CDR3 is 15 amino acids long. Germline V CDR1 and CDR2: SGDLS, YYNGEE. In DNA form, the CDR3 reads TGTGCCAGCAGCGTTTTGTCTCAGGGTGGAAACACCATATATTTT. Amino acid sequence: CASSVLSQGGNTIYF.

The rearrangement links TRBV2 to TRBJ1-1; no reliable D call. The CDR3 is 12 residues long. Germline V gene lookup returns CDR1 SNHLY and CDR2 FYNNEI. V lost 7 bases and J 4 bases, leaving 10 bases between the germline ends. The CDR3 sequence is CASTLKGTEAFF. Here the CDR3 DNA reads TGTGCCAGCACGTTGAAGGGCACTGAAGCTTTCTTT.

The rearrangement uses TRBV4-3 and TRBJ1-1; D gene unclear. Trimming cost V 4 bases and J 1 base, with 16 bases left between them. Germline lookup yields CDR1 LGHNA and CDR2 YSLEER. This CDR3 is 16 amino acids long. The DNA for the CDR3 is TGCGCCAGCAGCCTCGCTTTTGGGGTGGGGAACACTGAAGCTTTCTTT. This sequence encodes CASSLAFGVGNTEAFF.

The chain links TRBV6-6 to TRBJ2-1; TRBD2 aligns across 11 bases. CDR1 and CDR2 (germline): MNHNY, SVGAGI (reference sequence). V was pared by 2 bases and J by 8 bases, with 8 bases of the junction left unmatched. The length of the CDR3 is 16 residues. In DNA form, the CDR3 reads TGTGCCAGCAGTTACGCCCCTAGCGGGAGGAGGGATGAGCAGTTCTTC. It translates to CASSYAPSGRRDEQFF.

The rearrangement links TRBV5-6 to TRBJ2-2; tentatively, D is TRBD2 (5 bases). The ends were cut back, 4 bases at V and 0 bases at J, with 22 bases in the middle. This CDR3 contains 19 residues. Germline CDR1 and CDR2: SGHDT and YYEEEE. The CDR3 region has the DNA TGTGCCAGCAGCGTAGGCAAGACATCCACTAGAACGAACACCGGGGAGCTGTTTTTT. Amino acid sequence: CASSVGKTSTRTNTGELFF. Drawing the rest from reference TRBV5-6 and TRBJ2-2, the complete variable domain is DAGVTQSPTHLIKTRGQQVTLRCSPKSGHDTVSWYQQALGQGPQFIFQYYEEEERQRGNFPDRFSGHQFPNYSSELNVNALLLGDSALYLCASSVGKTSTRTNTGELFFGEGSRLTVL.

The genes are TRBV19 and TRBJ2-7; no clear D gene. The germline CDR1 and CDR2 sequences are LNHDA and SQIVND (reference sequence). V was clipped by 3 bases and J by 1 base, with 13 bases between them. The CDR3 has 15 residues. This CDR3 is CASSMVFSVSYEQYF. DNA for the CDR3: TGTGCCAGTAGTATGGTCTTCTCCGTTTCCTACGAGCAGTACTTC. Variable domain in full (rest from reference TRBV19 and TRBJ2-7): DGGITQSPKYLFRKEGQNVTLSCEQNLNHDAMYWYRQDPGQGLRLIYYSQIVNDFQKGDIAEGYSVSREKKESFPLTVTSAQKNPTAFYLCASSMVFSVSYEQYFGPGTRLTVT.

V and J are TRBV4-1 and TRBJ2-7; D gene ambiguous. The ends were cut back, 0 bases at V and 0 bases at J, with 9 bases in the middle. Germline V gene lookup returns CDR1 MGHRA and CDR2 YSYEKL. The CDR3 loop spans 15 amino acids. The DNA for the CDR3 is TGCGCCAGCAGCCAAGACGAAGGTAGCTCCTACGAGCAGTACTTC. Amino acids: CASSQDEGSSYEQYF.

The gene calls are TRBV5-1 and TRBJ2-3; no clear D gene. The CDR3 length is 13 residues. The germline V and J ends were trimmed by 4 bases and 0 bases, with 6 bases remaining between them. Germline V lookup: CDR1 SGHRS, CDR2 YFSETQ. The CDR3 protein is CASSVTSTDTQYF. In DNA, the CDR3 is TGCGCCAGCAGCGTGACTAGCACAGATACGCAGTATTTT.

The chain carries TRBV30 and TRBJ2-7; D unresolved. This CDR3 contains 14 residues. V gave up 0 bases and J gave up 0 bases, with 9 bases separating them. CDR1 is GTSNPN, CDR2 SVGIG, per germline (reference sequence). The CDR3 loop reads CAWSVLHPSYEQYF. DNA of the CDR3: TGTGCCTGGAGTGTACTACACCCCTCCTACGAGCAGTACTTC.

V usage is TRBV11-2 and J usage is TRBJ1-5; unclear D gene. From germline, CDR1 is SGHAT and CDR2 FQNNGV. The CDR3 consists of 13 residues. The germline V and J ends were trimmed by 1 base and 5 bases, with 6 bases remaining between them. The CDR3 nucleotides are TGTGCCAGCAGCTTAGCCAGCCATCAGCCCCAGCATTTT. It encodes CASSLASHQPQHF.

This clone was seen a single time. V usage is TRBV30 and J usage is TRBJ2-1, with 8 bases lining up with TRBD2. The germline CDR1 and CDR2 sequences are GTSNPN and SVGIG (reference sequence). The CDR3 contains 14 residues. The V segment lost 2 bases and the J segment 4 bases; nucleotides outside the gene matches: 4. The CDR3 is CAWSTGGTYNEQFF. CDR3 nucleotides: TGTGCCTGGAGTACGGGAGGGACTTACAATGAGCAGTTCTTC.

V gene TRBV15 combines with J gene TRBJ2-2; D is uncertain. Germline-derived CDR1 and CDR2 are LNHNV and YYDKDF (reference sequence). This CDR3 comprises 15 residues. Trimming took 0 bases from V and 1 from J, leaving 6 bases between them. The CDR3 sequence: CATSREQRNTGELFF. The CDR3 coding sequence is TGTGCCACCAGCAGAGAGCAGAGGAACACCGGGGAGCTGTTTTTT. Supplemented by reference TRBV15 and TRBJ2-2, the full variable domain reads DAMVIQNPRYQVTQFGKPVTLSCSQTLNHNVMYWYQQKSSQAPKLLFHYYDKDFNNEADTPDNFQSRRPNTSFCFLDIRSPGLGDTAMYLCATSREQRNTGELFFGEGSRLTVL.

This clone has only a few counts. The genes are TRBV5-1 and TRBJ1-1; TRBD1 might be the D (6 bases). Deletions cut 2 bases from V and 6 bases from J, with 8 bases between. This CDR3 has 12 residues. Germline CDR1 SGHRS, CDR2 YFSETQ. The CDR3 DNA reads TGCGCCAGCAGCTTTGGACAGTCTGAAGCTTTCTTT. This translates into CASSFGQSEAFF.

This clone was seen once. The chain uses TRBV19 and TRBJ2-5; TRBD2 is a possible D gene (6 bases). Germline V CDR1 and CDR2: LNHDA, SQIVND (reference sequence). The CDR3 sequence is 16 residues long. V lost 1 base to trimming and J lost 4 bases, with 16 bases between them. In nucleotides, the CDR3 is TGTGCCAGTAGTATAGGAGCGGGTGACCCTCCAGAGACCCAGTACTTC. Amino acid sequence: CASSIGAGDPPETQYF.

This chain connects TRBV9 to TRBJ1-2, with D possibly TRBD1 on 6 matching bases. V lost 3 bases and J 4 bases, leaving 7 bases between the germline ends. There are 12 residues in the CDR3. Per the germline V gene, CDR1 is SGDLS and CDR2 is YYNGEE. The CDR3 reads CASSGGLYGYTF. The DNA of the CDR3 is TGTGCCAGCAGCGGGGGGCTCTATGGCTACACCTTC.

This clone was picked up one time. The gene calls are TRBV7-2 and TRBJ2-2, with TRBD2 matching over 8 bases. Germline loops: CDR1 SGHTA, CDR2 FQGNSA. This CDR3 is built from 16 residues. V was pared by 2 bases and J by 5 bases, with 7 bases of the junction left unmatched. The CDR3 DNA is TGTGCCAGCAGCTTAACGGGACTAGTCGAGACCGGGGAGCTGTTTTTT. Translation gives CASSLTGLVETGELFF.

This sequence joins TRBV30 and TRBJ2-3; 15 nucleotides match TRBD2. There are 16 residues in the CDR3. Germline V lookup: CDR1 GTSNPN, CDR2 SVGIG (reference sequence). The junction had 7 bases not matched to a gene; V was cut back by 2 bases and J by 7 bases. The CDR3 region has the DNA TGTGCCTGGAGTCTCGGACTAGCGGGAGGGCAAAATACGCAGTATTTT. Its protein product is CAWSLGLAGGQNTQYF.

The J gene is TRBJ2-7, the V gene TRBV2, with 8 bases identical to TRBD1. The trim removed 6 bases at V and 3 bases at J, leaving 13 bases unmatched. Germline V gene data show CDR1 as SNHLY and CDR2 as FYNNEI. The CDR3 length is 16 residues. Written as DNA, the CDR3 is TGTGCCAGCAGCCACGTAATGACAGGGGAGAGCTACGAGCAGTACTTC. This gives the protein CASSHVMTGESYEQYF.